This T cell receptor beta chain derives from a study of chemoradiotherapy in HPV16-positive cancers (dated by TCRdb to 2021 to 2024). About the study as a whole: Candidate HPV-specific T-cell clones and common TCR motifs were defined by functional T-cell assays performed on cells from two HPV16-positive patients. The study set out to ask whether T-cell immunity against the HPV oncoproteins E6 and E7 changes over the course of chemoradiotherapy and whether that immunity affects survival. The candidate HPV-specific TCRs and motifs were then tracked in TCR repertoires from about 90 patients with HPV-related cancers.

Because repertoires were sampled repeatedly during chemoradiotherapy, clonal expansion in the tumor microenvironment could be followed. CDR1 and CDR2 (MNHNS, SASEGT) derive from the germline V gene. V is cut by 5 bases and J by 2 bases, and the space between the germline ends is 16 bases. Including the terminal cysteine and phenylalanine, the CDR3 comprises 15 residues. Only the CDR3 DNA is retained, 45 bases long and in frame from the first base. As regards this clone: Its target antigen remains unknown. Base quality data are lacking; no much larger clone is found one base away.

On the study overall, not on this receptor specifically: Among HPV16-positive patients, expansion of HPV-responsive T cells during chemoradiotherapy was associated with better recurrence-free survival. The functional definition of HPV-specific T cells was derived from only two HPV16-positive patients, and the survival association was reported for HPV16-positive patients. Expansion of candidate HPV-specific clones and E7-related TCR motifs was observed in the tumor microenvironment during treatment, whereas no such expansion was observed for non-HPV-specific T cells.

The library was made by the immunoSEQ multiplex PCR assay. What TCRdb holds here is the immuneACCESS table cut down to in-frame rearrangements. Part of the clones is not present; checked against another copy, under half of the missing clones reflect an unresolved V gene, and the others are unexplained. The sample records 150 or so clones, approximately 86% of which are singletons. The ten largest clones capture about 15% of the sample. The sample was tumor tissue, taken from a patient who underwent chemoradiotherapy. In this chain, TRBV6-1 is recombined with TRBJ2-7; the D segment is perhaps TRBD1 or TRBD2, each sharing 5 matched bases. The clonotype was recovered from a human donor with HPV-associated anogenital cancer. The CDR3 protein sequence reads: CASSRPGTSTYEQYF. The nucleotides are TGTGCCAGCAGTCGACCAGGGACCTCAACCTACGAGCAGTACTTC.